This TCR beta chain was captured by sequencing in a study of OX40 agonist ivuxolimab in advanced cancers. With respect to this clone: An end of the junction differs from the germline gene, which may be a read error. Other DNA sequences in this sample translate to the same CDR3.

The germline V gene has CDR1 SGHRS and CDR2 YFSETQ. CDR3 length: 17 residues. This table comes from immunoSEQ multiplex PCR, and its TCRdb copy is limited to in-frame clones, with some not included. The table lists about 43,000 clones, approximately 86% of them singletons. This material consisted of CD4+ or CD8+ T cells sorted from blood, taken in a trial of the OX40 agonist ivuxolimab. The clonotype comes from an adult with an advanced solid tumor such as melanoma, head and neck, liver or kidney cancer. The chain carries TRBV5-1 and TRBJ2-7; tentative D call: TRBD1 (5 bases). CDR3 in DNA: TGCGCTAGCAGCTTGGAAGGGCCTGGGGCCCGTTTCTACGAGCAGTACTTC. It yields the protein CASSLEGPGARFYEQYF.